Included here is one T cell receptor (beta chain) sequence, with context. The data were obtained in a study of blood T cell repertoires in COVID-19. Study details: PBMCs, B-cell-depleted T cells, or T cells were the source of the cDNA or gDNA that made up the material.

Using immunoSEQ multiplex PCR, the repertoire was profiled, and TCRdb retains in-frame clones only, with some absent. This table has 430,000 or so clones, about 90% appearing once. V was pared by 3 bases and J by 4 bases, with 13 bases between. The V gene's germline CDR1 is MNHEY and CDR2 SMNVEV (reference sequence). This CDR3 is built from 14 residues. The gene calls are TRBV27 and TRBJ2-7; D possibly corresponds to TRBD2 (7 bases). The receptor's source is a man between 18 and 35 years old with COVID-19, enrolled during active disease. Sequenced material: peripheral blood. The CDR3 is CASSFAGARYEQYF. CDR3 nucleotide sequence: TGTGCCAGCAGTTTCGCGGGGGCGCGGTACGAGCAGTACTTC.